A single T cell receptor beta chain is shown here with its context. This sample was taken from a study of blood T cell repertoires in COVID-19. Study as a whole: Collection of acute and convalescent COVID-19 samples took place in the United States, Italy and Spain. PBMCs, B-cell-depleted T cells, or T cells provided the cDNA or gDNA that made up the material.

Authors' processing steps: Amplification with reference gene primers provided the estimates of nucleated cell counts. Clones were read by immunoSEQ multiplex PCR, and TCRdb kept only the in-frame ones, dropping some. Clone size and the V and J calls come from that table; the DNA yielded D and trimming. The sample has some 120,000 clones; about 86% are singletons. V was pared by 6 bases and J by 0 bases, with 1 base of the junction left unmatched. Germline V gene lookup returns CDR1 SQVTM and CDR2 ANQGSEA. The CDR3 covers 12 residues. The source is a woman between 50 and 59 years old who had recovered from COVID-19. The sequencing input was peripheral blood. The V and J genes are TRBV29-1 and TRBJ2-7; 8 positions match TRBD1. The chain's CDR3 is CSVGQDSYEQYF. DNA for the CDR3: TGCAGCGTGGGACAGGACTCCTACGAGCAGTACTTC.